The entry below gives a single T cell receptor beta chain sequence along with its context. The CDR3 covers 16 residues. V gave up 2 bases and J gave up 7 bases; unmatched junction bases: 10. Germline assignment: CDR1 MGHDK and CDR2 SYGVNS. This sample was included in a study of blood T cell repertoires in COVID-19. Study-level background: Samples representing acute and convalescent COVID-19 were sourced from the United States, Italy and Spain. Sources were T cells, B-cell-depleted T cells, or PBMCs; the material itself was cDNA or gDNA.

Per the original methods: Scientists estimated how many nucleated cells there were by amplifying reference gene primers. TCRdb's copy holds only in-frame clones and misses some; the assay was immunoSEQ multiplex PCR. That table is the source of V, J and clone size, and D and trimming were worked out from the DNA. The sample records around 130,000 clones, approximately 80% being singletons. The genes are TRBV25-1 and TRBJ2-5, with TRBD1 matching over 10 bases. The sequence was collected from a woman aged 55-69 years with acute or convalescent COVID-19. Material for sequencing was peripheral blood. Here the CDR3 DNA reads TGTGCCAGCAGTGAACGTAGGCCCGGGACAGGGGCGACCCAGTACTTC. It is translated as CASSERRPGTGATQYF. Variable domain in full (rest from reference TRBV25-1 and TRBJ2-5): EADIYQTPRYLVIGTGKKITLECSQTMGHDKMYWYQQDPGMELHLIHYSYGVNSTEKGDLSSESTVSRIRTEHFPLTLESARPSHTSQYLCASSERRPGTGATQYFGPGTRLLVL.